This T cell receptor beta chain was recorded in a study of tumor and adjacent non-tumor tissue in lung cancer. The overall study: Histology: 12 adenocarcinoma, a couple of squamous cell carcinoma, 1 small cell lung cancer. Overall study findings and caveats: Top 100 clones took a larger repertoire share in normal lung.

Three rounds of nested PCR, following a modified ARM-PCR protocol, produced the TCRbeta library. TCRdb independently ran MiXCR on the multiplex PCR reads; one entry per CDR3 protein. The top ten hold 20% to 25% of the sample, which has about 110,000 distinct CDR3 sequences, nearly 85% seen once. No cell sorting was done before RNA was extracted from the tissue. Newly diagnosed lung cancer patients had thoracic surgery in China, August–late 2014, without prior chemotherapy. With regard to this clonotype: Its antigen is currently unknown.

There are 16 residues in the CDR3. The germline gives CDR1 MNHEY, CDR2 SVGAGI. Specimen: lung tumor tissue. This chain connects TRBV6-5 to TRBJ2-7; the D gene is possibly TRBD2 (5 bases). This sequence was found in a man aged 70-80 years with non-small cell lung cancer. The CDR3: CVSSYSTGISAREQYF. The CDR3 coding sequence is TGTGTTAGCAGTTACTCTACCGGGATTAGCGCTCGCGAGCAGTACTTC.